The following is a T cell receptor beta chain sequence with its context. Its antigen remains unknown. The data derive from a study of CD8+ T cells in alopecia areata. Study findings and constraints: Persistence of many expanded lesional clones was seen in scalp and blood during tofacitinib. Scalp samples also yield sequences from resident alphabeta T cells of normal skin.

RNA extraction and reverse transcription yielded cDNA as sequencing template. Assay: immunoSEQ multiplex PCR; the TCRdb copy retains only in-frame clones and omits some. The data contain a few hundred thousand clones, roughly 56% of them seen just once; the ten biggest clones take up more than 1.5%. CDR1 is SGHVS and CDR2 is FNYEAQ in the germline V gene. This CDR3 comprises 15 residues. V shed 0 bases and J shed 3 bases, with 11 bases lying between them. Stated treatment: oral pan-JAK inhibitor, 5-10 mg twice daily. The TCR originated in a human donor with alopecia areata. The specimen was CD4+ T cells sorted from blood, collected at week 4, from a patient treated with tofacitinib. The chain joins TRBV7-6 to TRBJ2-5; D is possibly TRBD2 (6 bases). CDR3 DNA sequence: TGTGCCAGCAGCTTAGCGGGGCGGGAAGAAGAGACCCAGTACTTC. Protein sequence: CASSLAGREEETQYF.